This paragraph covers one T cell receptor (beta chain) sequence. The antigen is not known. This specimen belongs to a study of cytomegalovirus exposure and HLA in healthy donors. Study in general: Within the Caucasian-associated ancestry cluster were roughly 82% of the roughly 430 genotyped donors. General study findings and limits: Likely technical artifact: a cluster of highly shared sequence variants. Researchers reported in a later analysis that common viral pathogens appeared linked to several top clusters. As a later analysis revealed, the rate of TCR association differed by HLA locus, with DRB1 most and HLA-C fewest.

V was pared by 2 bases and J by 4 bases, with 2 bases of the junction left unmatched. The CDR3 length is 15 residues. Germline V gene sequence: CDR1 SGHNT, CDR2 YENEEA. A multiplex PCR was run with 60 Vbeta primers and 13 Jbeta primers. Profiled with immunoSEQ multiplex PCR; TCRdb holds only in-frame clones, not every one. The repertoire holds about 210,000 clones, with about 80% as singletons. Sample: PBMCs. The V gene is TRBV11-3, the J gene TRBJ2-1; 10 positions match TRBD2. The sequence derives from a man aged 35-49 years in good health and CMV-seropositive. CDR3 nucleotides: TGTGCCAGCAGCTTACTAGCGGGAGCATACAATGAGCAGTTCTTC. Protein: CASSLLAGAYNEQFF.